These 7 T cell receptor beta chains came from one sample sequenced in a study of blood T cell repertoires in COVID-19. TCRdb's table, derived via immunoSEQ multiplex PCR, lists solely in-frame clones and lacks some. Of about 170,000 clones listed, roughly 80% are singletons. The material sequenced was peripheral blood. Receptor source: a man between 65 and 85 years old with acute or convalescent COVID-19.

The chain carries TRBV6-6 and TRBJ1-3, with D possibly TRBD1 on 6 matching bases. This CDR3 has 15 residues. The germline CDR1 and CDR2 sequences are MNHNY and SVGAGI (reference sequence). The V and J ends lost 0 bases and 4 bases respectively, with 10 bases between them. The CDR3 here is CASSYSGGGGNTIYF. CDR3 nucleotides: TGTGCCAGCAGTTACTCTGGGGGCGGAGGAAACACCATATATTTT.

The V and J genes are TRBV25-1 and TRBJ2-3; 8 nucleotides line up with TRBD1. This CDR3 spans 15 amino acids. Germline values: CDR1 MGHDK, CDR2 SYGVNS. Trimming took 6 bases from V and 2 from J; bases not matched to a gene: 7. In nucleotides, the CDR3 is TGTGCCAGCAGAAAGGGGACAGGTTCCACAGATACGCAGTATTTT. It translates to CASRKGTGSTDTQYF.

CDR3 residues: CASSQVGQGRNEQFF. The CDR3, as DNA: TGTGCCAGCAGCCAAGTTGGACAGGGCCGCAATGAGCAGTTCTTC. V and J are TRBV3-1 (or the pseudogene TRBV3-2) and TRBJ2-1; 8 bases agree with TRBD1. Germline V gene lookup returns CDR1 LGHDT and CDR2 YNNKEL (reference sequence). V was clipped by 1 base and J by 6 bases; unmatched bases: 5. This CDR3 has 15 residues.

The chain links TRBV28 to TRBJ2-7; maybe TRBD2 (6 bases). V was pared by 7 bases and J by 1 base, with 17 bases between. Germline V lookup: CDR1 MDHEN, CDR2 SYDVKM. This CDR3 has 15 residues. The CDR3 loop is CASKTGGDRSYEQYF. The CDR3 coding sequence is TGTGCCAGCAAAACCGGGGGAGACCGATCCTACGAGCAGTACTTC.

The chain recombines TRBV5-1 with TRBJ1-1; no definite D call. V was clipped by 0 bases and J by 1 base, with 16 bases between them. The CDR3 has 17 amino acids. Germline lookup yields CDR1 SGHRS and CDR2 YFSETQ. CDR3 sequence: CASSLVRGKLENTEAFF. The CDR3 DNA is TGCGCCAGCAGCTTGGTGAGAGGAAAGTTAGAGAACACTGAAGCTTTCTTT.

This chain uses TRBV5-1 with TRBJ1-2; 7 bases are shared with TRBD1. Unmatched junction bases numbered 8, after V lost 0 bases and J lost 6 bases. CDR1 and CDR2 from the germline V gene are SGHRS and YFSETQ. The CDR3 is made up of 15 amino acids. The CDR3 region has the DNA TGCGCCAGCAGCTTGGCCTCTATAGGGGGCAATGGCTACACCTTC. It is translated as CASSLASIGGNGYTF.

The J gene is TRBJ1-3, the V gene TRBV9, with D uncertain. The CDR3 totals 16 residues. Germline assignment: CDR1 SGDLS and CDR2 YYNGEE. V lost 0 bases and J 0 bases, leaving 10 bases between the germline ends. CDR3 in amino acids: CASSVVEASSGNTIYF. CDR3 DNA sequence: TGTGCCAGCAGCGTAGTCGAGGCAAGCTCTGGAAACACCATATATTTT. The whole variable domain, remainder taken from reference TRBV9 and TRBJ1-3, is DSGVTQTPKHLITATGQRVTLRCSPRSGDLSVYWYQQSLDQGLQFLIQYYNGEERAKGNILERFSAQQFPDLHSELNLSSLELGDSALYFCASSVVEASSGNTIYFGEGSWLTVV.